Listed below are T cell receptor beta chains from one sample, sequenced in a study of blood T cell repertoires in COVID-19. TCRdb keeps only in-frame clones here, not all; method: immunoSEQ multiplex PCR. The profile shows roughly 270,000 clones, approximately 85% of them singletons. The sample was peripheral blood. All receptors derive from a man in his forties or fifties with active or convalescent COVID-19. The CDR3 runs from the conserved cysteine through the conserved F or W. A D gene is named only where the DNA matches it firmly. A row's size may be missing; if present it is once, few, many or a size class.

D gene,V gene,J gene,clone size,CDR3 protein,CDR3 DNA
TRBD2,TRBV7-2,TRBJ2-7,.,CASSLGGLAVNYEQYF,TGTGCCAGCAGCTTAGGGGGACTAGCGGTAAACTACGAGCAGTACTTC
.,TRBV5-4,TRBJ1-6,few,CASSLTGTNSPLHF,TGTGCCAGCAGCTTGACAGGGACGAATTCACCCCTCCACTTT
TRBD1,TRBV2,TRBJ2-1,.,CASSGQGIANEQFF,TGTGCCAGCAGCGGACAGGGTATTGCGAATGAGCAGTTCTTC
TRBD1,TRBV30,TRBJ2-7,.,CAWNPGGHEQYF,TGTGCCTGGAATCCAGGGGGTCACGAGCAGTACTTC
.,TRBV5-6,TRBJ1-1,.,CASSLGAGVNTEAFF,TGTGCCAGCAGCTTGGGGGCGGGGGTAAACACTGAAGCTTTCTTT
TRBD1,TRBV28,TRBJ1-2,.,CASSLWTQGVNGYTF,TGTGCCAGCAGTTTATGGACACAGGGGGTAAATGGCTACACCTTC
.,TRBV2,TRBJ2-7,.,CASSNVVRGPRWEQYF,TGTGCCAGCAGTAACGTAGTGCGGGGACCCAGGTGGGAGCAGTACTTC
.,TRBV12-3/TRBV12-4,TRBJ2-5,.,CASSLGSRGTQYF,TGTGCCAGCAGTTTAGGGAGTAGAGGGACCCAGTACTTC
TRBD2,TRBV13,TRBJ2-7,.,CASSPSGSQVLNEQYF,TGTGCCAGCAGCCCTAGCGGGAGCCAAGTCCTCAACGAGCAGTACTTC
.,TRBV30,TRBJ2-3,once,CAWSGGGPDTQYF,TGTGCCTGGAGCGGCGGCGGGCCAGATACGCAGTATTTT
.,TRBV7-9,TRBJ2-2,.,CASSFYREEWELFF,TGTGCCAGCAGCTTTTACAGGGAAGAGTGGGAGCTGTTTTTT
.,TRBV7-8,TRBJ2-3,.,CASRLVGTDTQYF,TGTGCCTCCCGGCTAGTTGGCACAGATACGCAGTATTTT
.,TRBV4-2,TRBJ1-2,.,CASSQVSGTQGLGYTF,TGTGCCAGCAGCCAAGTATCCGGGACTCAGGGTTTGGGCTACACCTTC
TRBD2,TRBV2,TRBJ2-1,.,CASSEGLAGRDGEQFF,TGTGCCAGCAGTGAAGGACTAGCGGGGAGGGATGGTGAGCAGTTCTTC
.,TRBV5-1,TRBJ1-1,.,CASSFLLGAMNTEAFF,TGCGCCAGCAGCTTTCTTTTAGGGGCCATGAACACTGAAGCTTTCTTT
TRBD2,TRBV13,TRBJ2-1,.,CASRPGLEVNEQFF,TGTGCCAGCAGACCCGGACTAGAGGTCAATGAGCAGTTCTTC
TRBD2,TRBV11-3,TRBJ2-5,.,CASSSGTSGRPTDF,TGTGCCAGCAGCTCAGGGACTAGCGGGAGGCCTACTGACTTC
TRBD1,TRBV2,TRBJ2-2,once,CASRKSPGQTGELFF,TGTGCCAGCAGGAAGTCGCCGGGACAGACCGGGGAGCTGTTTTTT
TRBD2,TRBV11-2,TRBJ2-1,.,CASSHLAGGSNEQFF,TGTGCCAGCAGTCATCTAGCGGGAGGTAGTAATGAGCAGTTCTTC
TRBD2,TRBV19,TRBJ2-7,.,CASSKTLTSGSNEQYF,TGTGCCAGTAGTAAGACCCTGACTAGCGGGAGTAACGAGCAGTACTTC
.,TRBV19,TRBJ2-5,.,CASSGSIEETQYF,TGTGCCAGTTCGGGATCCATAGAAGAGACCCAGTACTTC
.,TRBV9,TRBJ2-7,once,CASSPSGAPGDTYEQYF,TGTGCCAGCAGCCCAAGCGGCGCTCCCGGAGACACCTACGAGCAGTACTTC
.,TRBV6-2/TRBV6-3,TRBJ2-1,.,CASSMGRSGEQFF,TGTGCCAGCAGTATGGGCAGGTCAGGTGAGCAGTTCTTC
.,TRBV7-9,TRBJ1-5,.,CASSLAGGQPQHF,TGTGCCAGCAGCTTAGCGGGGGGTCAGCCCCAGCATTTT
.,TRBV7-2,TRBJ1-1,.,CASSFRGREAFF,TGTGCCAGCAGCTTTAGAGGTAGGGAAGCTTTCTTT
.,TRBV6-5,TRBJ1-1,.,CASSYGSRMNTEAFF,TGTGCCAGCAGTTACGGATCTAGGATGAACACTGAAGCTTTCTTT
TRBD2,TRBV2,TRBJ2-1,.,CASRGGLATNEQFF,TGTGCCAGCAGGGGTGGACTAGCCACCAATGAGCAGTTCTTC
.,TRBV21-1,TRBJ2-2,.,CASSEPPGTAIAGTSGYTGELFF,TGTGCCAGCAGCGAACCCCCCGGGACAGCTATTGCCGGGACTAGCGGGTACACCGGGGAGCTGTTTTTT
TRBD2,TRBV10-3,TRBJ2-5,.,CAASTGGLVQETQYF,TGTGCCGCCTCAACCGGGGGGTTGGTCCAAGAGACCCAGTACTTC